Sequencing of this T cell receptor (beta chain) was carried out in a study of OX40 agonist ivuxolimab in advanced cancers. Study-level information: Of mixed ages from about 20 to 90 and averaging around 60 years, the group was 65% to 85% male. Study results and caveats: Averaged across samples, CD8+ T cells carried more expanded clones than CD4+ did.

This table comes from immunoSEQ multiplex PCR, and its TCRdb copy is limited to in-frame clones, with some not included. The table shows approximately 77,000 clones, with about 89% occurring only once. Worth noting for this clone: What it binds is unknown.

CDR3 length: 16 amino acids. The germline CDR1 and CDR2 sequences are SNHLY and FYNNEI. J gave up 3 bases and V 2 bases, and 9 bases lay outside the gene matches. The chain recombines TRBV2 with TRBJ2-7, with TRBD1 matching 8 bases. The source material was CD4+ or CD8+ T cells sorted from blood, sampled in a trial of the OX40 agonist ivuxolimab. The clonotype originates from an adult with an advanced solid tumor such as melanoma, head and neck, liver or kidney cancer. The CDR3 bases are TGTGCCAGCAGTGAAAGGATTGGGACAGGTTACTACGAGCAGTACTTC. Translation: CASSERIGTGYYEQYF.